These 31 T cell receptor beta chains share one sample of origin, sequenced in a study of cytomegalovirus exposure and HLA in healthy donors. Only in-frame clones appear in the TCRdb table, and some are missing; sequencing was by immunoSEQ multiplex PCR. The top ten hold 3% to 3.5% of the sample, which has some 150,000 clones, roughly 89% seen once. Input material: PBMCs. These receptors were taken from a woman in her late teens or twenties in good health and CMV-seropositive.

The chain has TRBV7-8 and TRBJ1-2; TRBD1 aligns across 8 bases. Germline V gene sequence: CDR1 SGHVS, CDR2 FQNEAQ. The CDR3 has 14 residues. V lost 5 bases to trimming and J lost 1 base; unmatched junction nucleotides: 3. CDR3: CASSPGQDNYGYTF. The CDR3 bases are TGTGCCAGCAGCCCGGGACAGGATAACTATGGCTACACCTTC.

The rearrangement links TRBV5-1 to TRBJ2-7, with a weak D call TRBD2 (7 bases). Germline V gene lookup returns CDR1 SGHRS and CDR2 YFSETQ. The V and J ends lost 7 bases and 0 bases respectively, with 14 bases between them. The CDR3 runs 14 residues. CDR3 DNA: TGCGCCAGCTCCCCGGGGGGCAGCTCCTACGAGCAGTACTTC. Protein sequence: CASSPGGSSYEQYF.

This sequence joins TRBV5-6 and TRBJ1-2; no clear D gene. Germline loops: CDR1 SGHDT, CDR2 YYEEEE. The CDR3 contains 16 residues. Trimming stripped 4 bases from V and 7 bases from J, with 23 bases between. The CDR3 loop is CASSNPTGYRLFGYTF. DNA of the CDR3: TGTGCCAGCAGCAACCCGACCGGGTATCGACTATTTGGCTACACCTTC.

This clone was seen only once. This chain connects TRBV15 to TRBJ2-1; 11 positions match TRBD1. V lost 8 bases and J lost 8; bases outside the gene matches: 20. Germline values: CDR1 LNHNV, CDR2 YYDKDF (reference sequence). This CDR3 comprises 18 residues. The CDR3 sequence: CATGLPGFGTGGSDEQFF. The CDR3 coding sequence is TGTGCCACCGGGCTCCCTGGGTTCGGGACAGGGGGTTCTGATGAGCAGTTCTTC.

This clone came up a few times. V and J are TRBV29-1 and TRBJ2-3; D is perhaps TRBD2 (6 bases). Trimming pared 3 bases from V and 3 bases from J, leaving 13 bases between. This CDR3 has 14 residues. CDR1 and CDR2 from the germline V gene are SQVTM and ANQGSEA. Written as DNA, the CDR3 is TGCAGCGTTGAGGCGGGACGGACAACAGATACGCAGTATTTT. The encoded protein is CSVEAGRTTDTQYF.

This chain joins TRBV19 and TRBJ2-7; D perhaps matches TRBD1 (6 bases). With 8 bases removed from V and 2 bases from J, the gap between germline ends came to 19 bases. CDR3 length: 15 residues. The germline gives CDR1 LNHDA, CDR2 SQIVND (reference sequence). The CDR3 protein is CASRQYRDTTYEQYF. The CDR3 nucleotides are TGTGCCAGTCGACAATATCGGGACACTACCTACGAGCAGTACTTC.

At least ten counts were recorded for this clone. The rearrangement joins TRBV19 to TRBJ2-7; 11 nucleotides line up with TRBD2. Trimming cost V 3 bases and J 6 bases; bases outside gene matches: 1. Germline values: CDR1 LNHDA, CDR2 SQIVND (reference sequence). This CDR3 comprises 13 residues. In DNA form, the CDR3 reads TGTGCCAGTAGTATGGGGACTAGCGGCGAGCAGTACTTC. Its protein product is CASSMGTSGEQYF.

This rearrangement joins TRBV2 to TRBJ1-1; D is undetermined. The V end was cut by 4 bases, the J end by 2 bases, with 14 bases between. CDR3 length equals 15 residues. CDR1 is SNHLY and CDR2 is FYNNEI in the germline V gene. DNA for the CDR3: TGTGCCAGCAGTGCCTTACAGACGGTAAACACTGAAGCTTTCTTT. Its protein product is CASSALQTVNTEAFF.

The count of this clone is one. The CDR3 protein is CASSGQGEQPQHF. The CDR3 DNA reads TGTGCCAGCAGTGGACAGGGGGAACAGCCCCAGCATTTT. This rearrangement joins TRBV27 to TRBJ1-5, with 10 nucleotides matching TRBD1. Germline V lookup: CDR1 MNHEY, CDR2 SMNVEV (reference sequence). This CDR3 is built from 13 residues. The trim removed 5 bases at V and 7 bases at J, leaving 2 bases unmatched.

The V and J genes are TRBV6-5 and TRBJ2-7, with D unresolved. The CDR3 length is 13 residues. Per germline, CDR1 MNHEY and CDR2 SVGAGI. Deletions cut 6 bases from V and 4 bases from J, with 13 bases between. DNA for the CDR3: TGTGCCAGCAGCCAAACTTCGTCGTACGAGCAGTACTTC. Translated: CASSQTSSYEQYF.

This clone was detected once. The rearrangement joins TRBV19 to TRBJ2-1, with D maybe TRBD2 (6 bases). The CDR3 is 16 residues long. Trimming shortened V by 4 bases and J by 0 bases, and 13 bases separated the two germline ends. Germline loops: CDR1 LNHDA, CDR2 SQIVND (reference sequence). The CDR3 nucleotides are TGTGCCAGTAGTAGGACCGGGACTCTCTCCTACAATGAGCAGTTCTTC. Translated: CASSRTGTLSYNEQFF.

The V and J genes are TRBV11-2 and TRBJ2-7; possible D gene TRBD2, 6 bases. Deletions cut 6 bases from V and 0 bases from J, with 12 bases between. The CDR3 runs 14 residues. The V gene's germline CDR1 is SGHAT and CDR2 FQNNGV. CDR3 DNA: TGTGCCAGCAGAATCGAGCGGGTCTCCTACGAGCAGTACTTC. Translated: CASRIERVSYEQYF.

V and J are TRBV7-9 and TRBJ2-1; D is undetermined. Germline CDR1 and CDR2: SEHNR and FQNEAQ (reference sequence). V was pared by 3 bases and J by 7 bases, with 7 bases between. The CDR3 covers 12 residues. Here the CDR3 reads CASSFVGNEQFF. The DNA for the CDR3 is TGTGCCAGCAGCTTTGTCGGGAATGAGCAGTTCTTC. The full variable domain, rest sourced from reference TRBV7-9 and TRBJ2-1, is DTGVSQNPRHKITKRGQNVTFRCDPISEHNRLYWYRQTLGQGPEFLTYFQNEAQLEKSRLLSDRFSAERPKGSFSTLEIQRTEQGDSAMYLCASSFVGNEQFFGPGTRLTVL.

The chain joins TRBV4-2 to TRBJ2-1, with 14 bases matching TRBD2. From germline, CDR1 is LGHNA and CDR2 YNFKEQ. With 0 bases clipped from V and 9 bases from J, the junction kept 7 bases outside the gene matches. The CDR3 has 17 amino acids. The CDR3 bases are TGTGCCAGCAGCCAAGATCACCCGGGACTAGCGGGAGTTGAGCAGTTCTTC. Its translation is CASSQDHPGLAGVEQFF.

The rearrangement joins TRBV19 to TRBJ1-2; D is undetermined. The germline V and J ends were trimmed by 6 bases and 6 bases, with 14 bases remaining between them. The CDR3 contains 13 residues. Germline CDR1 LNHDA, CDR2 SQIVND (reference sequence). The CDR3 loop reads CASSRGVPHGYTF. The CDR3 DNA sequence: TGTGCCAGTAGCCGAGGCGTTCCCCATGGCTACACCTTC.

The V gene is TRBV27, the J gene TRBJ2-3, with a tentative D call TRBD2 (5 bases). Trimming took 4 bases from V and 0 from J, leaving 11 bases between them. CDR3 length: 15 amino acids. Germline values: CDR1 MNHEY, CDR2 SMNVEV (reference sequence). CDR3 residues: CASSSLATSTDTQYF. Here the CDR3 DNA reads TGTGCCAGCAGTTCCCTAGCCACAAGCACAGATACGCAGTATTTT.

The chain links TRBV7-2 to TRBJ1-2; 7 bases line up with TRBD1. The CDR3 contains 16 residues. The V and J ends lost 4 bases and 5 bases, in that order; junction bases with no gene match: 13. Germline loops: CDR1 SGHTA, CDR2 FQGNSA. The CDR3 sequence: CASSSPTGARYYGYTF. DNA of the CDR3: TGTGCCAGCAGCTCTCCTACAGGGGCGCGGTATTATGGCTACACCTTC.

The gene calls are TRBV20-1 and TRBJ2-3, with 7 bases fitting TRBD2. Germline lookup yields CDR1 DFQATT and CDR2 SNEGSKA (reference sequence). CDR3 length: 11 residues. DNA of the CDR3: TGCATGTGCGGGAGCGCAGATACGCAGTATTTT. Translated, it gives CMCGSADTQYF.

The CDR3 DNA is TGTGCCAGCTCACCTCCTGGCGGGGGCTACGAGCAGTACTTC. This gives the protein CASSPPGGGYEQYF. This chain connects TRBV18 to TRBJ2-7; 7 bases match TRBD2. The germline V gene has CDR1 KGHSH and CDR2 LQKENI. The CDR3 length is 14 residues. Unmatched junction bases numbered 5, after V lost 3 bases and J lost 3 bases.

V gene TRBV7-2 combines with J gene TRBJ2-7; D call uncertain. Germline values: CDR1 SGHTA, CDR2 FQGNSA. The CDR3 runs 11 residues. Trimming pared 5 bases from V and 0 bases from J, leaving 2 bases between. CDR3 nucleotides: TGTGCCAGCAGCCACTCCTACGAGCAGTACTTC. It is translated as CASSHSYEQYF. Full variable domain (rest looked up from reference TRBV7-2 and TRBJ2-7): GAGVSQSPSNKVTEKGKDVELRCDPISGHTALYWYRQSLGQGLEFLIYFQGNSAPDKSGLPSDRFSAERTGGSVSTLTIQRTQQEDSAVYLCASSHSYEQYFGPGTRLTVT.

The V call is TRBV27, the J call TRBJ2-1; the match to TRBD2 covers 10 bases. J was trimmed by 1 base and V by 6 bases; bases with no gene match: 12. This CDR3 comprises 18 residues. Germline CDR1 reads MNHEY; CDR2 reads SMNVEV (reference sequence). The CDR3 sequence: CASRNYPTSGYSYNEQFF. The CDR3 region has the DNA TGTGCCAGCAGAAATTACCCGACTAGCGGGTATTCCTACAATGAGCAGTTCTTC.

The DNA for the CDR3 is TGTGCTAGTGGTTTGGTAGCGGGAGTATCAAACAATGAGCAGTTCTTC. Protein product: CASGLVAGVSNNEQFF. The V gene is TRBV12-5, the J gene TRBJ2-1; 8 positions agree with TRBD2. The length of the CDR3 is 16 residues. Germline V gives CDR1 LGHNT, CDR2 FRNRAP. J was trimmed by 5 bases and V by 0 bases; bases with no gene match: 6.

This chain connects TRBV6-5 to TRBJ1-2; TRBD1 matches 9 bases. Losses at the gene ends were 7 bases for V and 7 bases for J; bases not matched to a gene: 10. The germline gives CDR1 MNHEY, CDR2 SVGAGI. This CDR3 comprises 14 residues. The DNA for the CDR3 is TGTGCCAGCAAACCAACCGGACAGGGGAGTGGCTACACCTTC. Residues: CASKPTGQGSGYTF.

The chain recombines TRBV7-9 with TRBJ2-5, with TRBD1 matching over 10 bases. Trimming removed 3 bases from V and 5 bases from J; junction bases left unmatched: 12. The CDR3 runs 17 residues. Germline CDR1 reads SEHNR; CDR2 reads FQNEAQ (reference sequence). The CDR3 DNA is TGTGCCAGCAGCTTTTCGTTGGGACAGGGGAGGTTGGAGACCCAGTACTTC. This sequence encodes CASSFSLGQGRLETQYF.

The chain recombines TRBV6-1 with TRBJ1-4, with 8 positions matching TRBD1. The germline CDR1 and CDR2 sequences are MNHNS and SASEGT. This CDR3 has 14 residues. The CDR3 region is CGTGQVPTNEKLFF. In nucleotides, the CDR3 is TGTGGAACGGGACAGGTCCCAACTAATGAAAAACTGTTTTTT.

CDR3: CASSLSSHTDTQYF. CDR3 DNA sequence: TGTGCCAGCAGCTTATCTAGCCACACAGATACGCAGTATTTT. The chain is built from TRBV7-2 and TRBJ2-3; D might be TRBD2 (5 bases). The CDR3 covers 14 residues. The germline V and J ends were trimmed by 2 bases and 2 bases, with 8 bases remaining between them. Germline CDR1 SGHTA, CDR2 FQGNSA. The full variable domain, its missing parts supplied by reference TRBV7-2 and TRBJ2-3, is GAGVSQSPSNKVTEKGKDVELRCDPISGHTALYWYRQSLGQGLEFLIYFQGNSAPDKSGLPSDRFSAERTGGSVSTLTIQRTQQEDSAVYLCASSLSSHTDTQYFGPGTRLTVL.

The rearrangement links TRBV5-1 to TRBJ1-3; D perhaps matches TRBD1 (6 bases). CDR1 and CDR2 (germline): SGHRS, YFSETQ. This CDR3 region has 15 residues. Between the trimmed V and J ends, which lost 2 bases and 6 bases, there was a span of 15 bases. In DNA, the CDR3 is TGCGCCAGCAGCTTCGAAACAGGGCGAACAAACACCATATATTTT. Residues: CASSFETGRTNTIYF.

The chain is built from TRBV7-2 and TRBJ2-3; 7 bases match TRBD2. CDR3 length equals 16 residues. From germline, CDR1 is SGHTA and CDR2 FQGNSA. Losses at the gene ends were 5 bases for V and 1 base for J; bases not matched to a gene: 9. As DNA, the CDR3 is TGTGCCAGCAGCCCCCTGGGGGGGATCGGCACAGATACGCAGTATTTT. As protein: CASSPLGGIGTDTQYF.

The chain couples TRBV6-5 to TRBJ2-7; 7 positions agree with TRBD1. Germline CDR1 is MNHEY and CDR2 is SVGAGI. V lost 0 bases, J lost 4 bases, and 3 bases stayed unmatched. The CDR3 contains 14 residues. CDR3 bases: TGTGCCAGCAGTTACTCGGCAGGGGGATACGAGCAGTACTTC. Protein: CASSYSAGGYEQYF.

The rearrangement joins TRBV6-6 to TRBJ2-7, with TRBD1 identical over 9 bases. The CDR3 totals 14 residues. Germline trimming cut 8 bases from V and 1 base from J; bases unmatched to any gene: 6. In germline, CDR1 is MNHNY, CDR2 SVGAGI (reference sequence). DNA of the CDR3: TGTGCCAGCCTTAGGGGACAGGGATCCTACGAGCAGTACTTC. Residues: CASLRGQGSYEQYF.

The V and J genes are TRBV9 and TRBJ2-1; 8 bases map to TRBD1. Trimming at V came to 0 bases and at J to 7 bases, leaving 3 bases not matched to a gene. The CDR3 is made up of 14 amino acids. Germline V CDR1 and CDR2: SGDLS, YYNGEE. Written as DNA, the CDR3 is TGTGCCAGCAGCGTAGGTCAGGGGGCTAATGAGCAGTTCTTC. Translating gives CASSVGQGANEQFF. Full variable domain (outside the CDR3, taken from reference TRBV9 and TRBJ2-1): DSGVTQTPKHLITATGQRVTLRCSPRSGDLSVYWYQQSLDQGLQFLIQYYNGEERAKGNILERFSAQQFPDLHSELNLSSLELGDSALYFCASSVGQGANEQFFGPGTRLTVL.